This paragraph reports one TCR beta chain. The source of the sample is a study of regulatory T cells in long-lasting Graves disease. Construction of the TCR beta libraries employed iRepertoire HTBI primers in conjunction with Arm-PCR of CDR3 regions. TCRdb processed the multiplex PCR reads anew with MiXCR; each CDR3 protein has one entry. Of around 400,000 distinct CDR3 sequences listed, around 15% are singletons. V lost 9 bases to trimming and J lost 2 bases, with 9 bases between them. The CDR3 has 12 residues. Germline V gives CDR1 KGHDR, CDR2 SFDVKD. Described time point: newly diagnosed GD, antithyroid drugs for less than 3 months. Generation of the TCR library employed RNA extracted from PBMCs.

The gene calls are TRBV24-1 and TRBJ2-5; D could derive from TRBD1 or TRBD2 (6 bases each). Sequencing used peripheral blood mononuclear cells (PBMCs), obtained at new diagnosis, from a patient treated with antithyroid drugs. The sequence was collected from a female donor with Graves disease. The CDR3 nucleotides read TGTGCCACCGGGGGGCAGCAAGAGACCCAGTACTTC. Protein product: CATGGQQETQYF.